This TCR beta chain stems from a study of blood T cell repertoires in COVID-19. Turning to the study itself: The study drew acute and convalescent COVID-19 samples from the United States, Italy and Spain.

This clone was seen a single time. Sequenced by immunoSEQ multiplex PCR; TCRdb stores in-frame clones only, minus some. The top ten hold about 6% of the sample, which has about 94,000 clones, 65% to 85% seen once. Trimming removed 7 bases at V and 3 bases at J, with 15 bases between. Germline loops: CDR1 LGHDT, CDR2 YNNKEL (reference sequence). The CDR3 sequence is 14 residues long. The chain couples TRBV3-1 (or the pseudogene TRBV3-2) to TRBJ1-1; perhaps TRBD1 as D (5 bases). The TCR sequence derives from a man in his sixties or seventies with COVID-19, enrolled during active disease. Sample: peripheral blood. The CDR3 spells CASTRGGGYTEAFF. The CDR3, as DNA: TGTGCCAGCACCCGAGGCGGGGGTTACACTGAAGCTTTCTTT.